The clone carrying this T cell receptor (beta chain) was counted at least ten times. The antigen is unknown. This sample is part of a study of T cells in Graves' hyperthyroidism and ophthalmopathy. Per germline, CDR1 SGHRS and CDR2 YFSETQ. With 1 base removed from V and 1 base from J, the gap between germline ends came to 8 bases. The CDR3 has 14 amino acids. Each person with ophthalmopathy scored at least 3 on the Clinical Activity Score, reached NOSPECS grade 4 or higher, and had been ill under 3 months. PBMCs came from more than 9 ml fresh peripheral blood. Notes on the study in general: Prediction of ophthalmopathy progression came a median around 7.1 months pre-onset.

The CDR3 regions of TCR beta were amplified from RNA transcripts. The HTBI primer set was used in a first-round RT-PCR of the TCR CDR3. Each CDR3 protein is one row after TCRdb ran MiXCR on the multiplex PCR reads. This table has hundreds of thousands of distinct CDR3 sequences, roughly 19% appearing once. The sequence was obtained from a man aged 50 or older with Graves' ophthalmopathy. The chain has TRBV5-1 and TRBJ1-2; D remains ambiguous. The sequenced sample was blood. The CDR3 protein is CASSLSTHNYGYTF. For the CDR3, the DNA is TGCGCCAGCAGCTTGTCCACACATAACTATGGCTACACCTTC. The full variable domain, rest sourced from reference TRBV5-1 and TRBJ1-2, is KAGVTQTPRYLIKTRGQQVTLSCSPISGHRSVSWYQQTPGQGLQFLFEYFSETQRNKGNFPGRFSGRQFSNSRSEMNVSTLELGDSALYLCASSLSTHNYGYTFGSGTRLTVV.